This TCR beta chain originates from a study of blood T cell repertoires in COVID-19. Overall study: Whether acute or convalescent, the COVID-19 samples came from the United States, Italy and Spain. PBMCs, B-cell-depleted T cells, or T cells provided the cDNA or gDNA that made up the material.

The CDR3 is made up of 13 amino acids. Trimming stripped 4 bases from V and 6 bases from J, with 10 bases between. Per germline, CDR1 MNHEY and CDR2 SVGEGT. Original methodology: Reference gene primers were amplified, and this amplification served to estimate nucleated cell counts. Assay: immunoSEQ multiplex PCR; the TCRdb copy retains only in-frame clones and omits some. V and J calls and clone size are those listed in that table; D and trimming were worked out from the DNA. The sample holds about 380,000 clones, roughly four fifths seen once. The chain employs TRBV6-2 or TRBV6-3 and TRBJ2-1; TRBD1 is a possible D gene (6 bases). This clonotype was sampled from a human donor with acute or convalescent COVID-19. The donor label of this sample is uncertain. Sample: peripheral blood. The CDR3 reads CASSLTGPNEQFF. The CDR3 region has the DNA TGTGCCAGCAGTTTGACAGGCCCCAATGAGCAGTTCTTC.